This T cell receptor beta chain stems from a study of T cell responses to AZD1222 COVID-19 vaccine. Study findings and constraints: After the peak T cell response, and only then, were repertoires sampled. Baseline seropositivity occurred in only six AZD1222 recipients. Clonal diversity was possibly underestimated, and white British individuals and females predominated among donors.

Some clones are missing from TCRdb's copy, which holds only in-frame ones; the method was immunoSEQ multiplex PCR. The repertoire consists of 80,000 or so clones, with 90% occurring once and the leading ten covering 3% to 3.5%. J gave up 4 bases and V 5 bases, and 8 bases lay outside the gene matches. The germline gives CDR1 SGHNT, CDR2 YENEEA. This CDR3 contains 16 residues. Investigators merged groups given second doses at roughly 4 or roughly 12 weeks. For this clone: Its antigen is unknown.

The chain carries TRBV11-3 and TRBJ2-3; 11 positions agree with TRBD2. This specimen was peripheral blood, taken 28 days after the second AZD1222 dose. The clonotype originates from an adult who received the AZD1222 COVID-19 vaccine. The CDR3 here is CASSAHSGRGADTQYF. The CDR3 bases are TGTGCCAGCAGCGCGCATAGCGGGAGGGGCGCAGATACGCAGTATTTT.